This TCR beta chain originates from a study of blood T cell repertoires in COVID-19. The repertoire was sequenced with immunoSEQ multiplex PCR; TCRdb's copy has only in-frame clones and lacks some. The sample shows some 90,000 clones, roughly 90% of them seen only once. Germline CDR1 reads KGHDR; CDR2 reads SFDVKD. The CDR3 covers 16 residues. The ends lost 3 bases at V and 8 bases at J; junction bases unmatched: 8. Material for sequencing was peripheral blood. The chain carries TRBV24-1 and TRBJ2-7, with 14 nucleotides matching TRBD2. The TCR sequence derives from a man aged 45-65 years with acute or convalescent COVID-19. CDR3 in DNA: TGTGCCACCAGTGATCCCCGGACTAGCGGGAGGCCCAAGCAGTACTTC. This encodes CATSDPRTSGRPKQYF.